The rows below give T cell receptor beta chains drawn from one sample of a study of blood T cell repertoires in COVID-19. Sequencing used immunoSEQ multiplex PCR; TCRdb keeps in-frame clones, though not all of them. The table lists roughly 150,000 clones, about 92% of them singletons. The sequencing input was peripheral blood. Source of these receptors: a woman between 55 and 75 years old with COVID-19, enrolled during active disease. Each CDR3 is given with its conserved first and last residue. Fields, in order: V gene, J gene, D gene, clone size, CDR3 DNA, CDR3 protein. A D gene is named only where the DNA matches it firmly. Rows may omit the clone size; those that give it use once, few, many or a size class.

TRBV6-5	TRBJ2-3	TRBD2	-	TGTGCCAGCAGGTTCGAAGCGGGGGGGTGGCGTACGCAGTATTTT	CASRFEAGGWRTQYF
TRBV10-3	TRBJ2-7	TRBD2	-	TGTGCCATCAGCACCGGGACTACATCCTACGAGCAGTACTTC	CAISTGTTSYEQYF
TRBV6-5	TRBJ1-2	TRBD1	once	TGTGCCAGCAGTCAGGACAGGGACGGCTATGGCTACACCTTC	CASSQDRDGYGYTF
TRBV2	TRBJ1-5	TRBD1	-	TGTGCCAGCAGTGATGGGACAGTTAGCAATCAGCCCCAGCATTTT	CASSDGTVSNQPQHF
TRBV6-5	TRBJ1-2	-	-	TGTGCCAGCAGTTCCAACCTTCTCACACCTAACTATGGCTACACCTTC	CASSSNLLTPNYGYTF
TRBV7-9	TRBJ2-2	TRBD2	-	TGTGCCAGCAGCTCGACTAGCGGGGACACCGGGGAGCTGTTTTTT	CASSSTSGDTGELFF
TRBV9	TRBJ2-3	TRBD1	few	TGTGCCAGCAGCCCCAGACAGGGTATCACAGATACGCAGTATTTT	CASSPRQGITDTQYF
TRBV4-1	TRBJ1-4	TRBD1	once	TGCGCCAGCAGCTACGGGACAGTCAATGAAAAACTGTTTTTT	CASSYGTVNEKLFF
TRBV11-3	TRBJ2-7	-	-	TGTGCCAGCAGCTCCTTACAGGGAATAACGCAGTACTTC	CASSSLQGITQYF
TRBV5-1	TRBJ2-2	-	-	TGCGCCAGCAGCTTCGGGGTCCGAGGCGGGGAGCTGTTTTTT	CASSFGVRGGELFF
TRBV7-7	TRBJ1-3	TRBD1	-	TGTGCTAGCAGCCCGACTGGACAGGGAAGCAACACCATATATTTT	CASSPTGQGSNTIYF
TRBV5-1	TRBJ1-2	TRBD1	once	TGCGCCAGCAGCTACCCGGACAGGTCTGGAGGCTACACCTTC	CASSYPDRSGGYTF
TRBV19	TRBJ1-2	TRBD1	-	TGTGCCAGTAGTAAGGACAGGGGAGTTCGGTATGGCTACACCTTC	CASSKDRGVRYGYTF
TRBV4-3	TRBJ1-5	-	-	TGCGCCAGCAGCCAAGACGAAGAGGAGGATAGCAATCAGCCCCAGCATTTT	CASSQDEEEDSNQPQHF
TRBV7-2	TRBJ1-2	-	-	TGTGCCAGCAGCCCCGAGGACAGTAACTATGGCTACACCTTC	CASSPEDSNYGYTF
TRBV6-5	TRBJ1-3	-	-	TGTGCCAGCAGCCCCGGGGTTGGAAACACCATATATTTT	CASSPGVGNTIYF